Listed below are T cell receptor beta chains from one sample, sequenced in a study of beta chain features in type 1 diabetes. The method was immunoSEQ multiplex PCR; TCRdb's version includes in-frame clones alone and lacks a portion of them. This table holds 350,000 to 450,000 clones, roughly 16% found once. The sample was naive CD4+ T cells from blood. These receptors were obtained from a young woman in good health. CDR3s include the opening cysteine and the closing phenylalanine or tryptophan. A D gene is named only where the DNA matches it firmly. Clone size is shown for a subset of rows, as once, few, many or a class of expanded clone.

d_call j_call clone_size v_call cdr3_nt cdr3_aa
TRBD1 TRBJ1-1 . TRBV6-5 TGTGCCAGCAGTCGAGGACGGGACAGGAACACTGAAGCTTTCTTT CASSRGRDRNTEAFF
. TRBJ1-2 few TRBV10-3 TGTGCCATCAGCGAGACGGAGGGGTCGGAGAGGGGCTACACCTTC CAISETEGSERGYTF
TRBD2 TRBJ2-5 . TRBV11-2 TGTGCCAGCAGCCTAGGTGGACTAGCGGGAATGGAGACCCAGTACTTC CASSLGGLAGMETQYF
. TRBJ2-7 few TRBV7-2 TGTGCCAGCAGCTTAGTAGTCGGGAGCTTGGACGAGCAGTACTTC CASSLVVGSLDEQYF
TRBD1 TRBJ2-7 . TRBV2 TGTGCCAGCATCGGACAGGGTCTGGTCTACGAGCAGTACTTC CASIGQGLVYEQYF
TRBD2 TRBJ2-7 . TRBV30 TGTGCCTGGAGTGTAACCAGCGGGACCGAATTC CAWSVTSGTEF
. TRBJ1-1 . TRBV30 TGTGCCTGGAGCCCAGCCCCACGGGAGGGTGCTTTCTTT CAWSPAPREGAFF
TRBD2 TRBJ2-1 few TRBV18 TGTGCCAGCTCACCAAGAGAACTAGCGAGCGATGAGCAGTTCTTC CASSPRELASDEQFF
TRBD2 TRBJ2-7 . TRBV2 TGTGCCAGCAGAGGGACTACCGGATGGAGCTCCTACGAGCAGTACTTC CASRGTTGWSSYEQYF
. TRBJ2-7 . TRBV11-2 TGTGCCAGCAGCTTAGAAGCGGCCTCCTCCTACGAGCAGTACTTC CASSLEAASSYEQYF
. TRBJ1-2 few TRBV29-1 TGCAGCGTTGAACGCCAGCGCAAACCCTGGGGCTACACCTTC CSVERQRKPWGYTF
. TRBJ1-5 few TRBV30 TGTGCCTGGAGTGCGGGGGATCAGCCCCAGCATTTT CAWSAGDQPQHF
. TRBJ1-2 . TRBV2 TGTGCCAGCAGTGATAATGGCGGGCCGGGTGGCTACACCTTC CASSDNGGPGGYTF
. TRBJ1-5 . TRBV4-2 TGTGCCAGCAGCCAGGGGCCTAGCAATCAGCCCCAGCATTTT CASSQGPSNQPQHF
. TRBJ2-2 . TRBV29-1 TGCAGCGTTCTTAGTCTAGCGCGAAGTAATAGGCTGTTTTTT CSVLSLARSNRLFF
. TRBJ2-1 . TRBV29-1 TGCAGCGTTGAAAGAGACTCCGCGAGCTCCTACAATGAGCAGTTCTTC CSVERDSASSYNEQFF
TRBD1 TRBJ1-5 . TRBV19 TGTGCCAGTATGAGGACAGGGAATCAGCCCCAGCATTTT CASMRTGNQPQHF
. TRBJ1-2 few TRBV14 TGTGCCAGCAGCGAACAGTATCCACGATTCGGCTACACCTTC CASSEQYPRFGYTF
TRBD1 TRBJ2-3 . TRBV7-3 TGTGCCAGCAGCTCCGGGACAGTGACAGATACGCAGTATTTT CASSSGTVTDTQYF
TRBD1 TRBJ2-3 few TRBV28 TGTGCCAGCAGGGCACAGGGGTTAAGCACAGATACGCAGTATTTT CASRAQGLSTDTQYF
. TRBJ2-3 . TRBV5-6 TGTGCCAGCAGCGTCGGGACTGGAAGCACAGATACGCAGTATTTT CASSVGTGSTDTQYF
TRBD1 TRBJ1-2 few TRBV29-1 TGCAGCGTTACACAGGGGAGTGCGGGATATGGCTACACCTTC CSVTQGSAGYGYTF
. TRBJ1-2 few TRBV5-4 TGTGCCAGCAGCGCTGCGGGGACGGCTTCTAGGTATGGCTACACCTTC CASSAAGTASRYGYTF
TRBD2 TRBJ2-1 . TRBV5-1 TGCGCCAGCAGCTTCACTAGCGGGAGGATATACAATGAGCAGTTCTTC CASSFTSGRIYNEQFF
TRBD2 TRBJ2-1 few TRBV29-1 TGCAGCGTTGGGCGGGAGGTTGGTGAGCAGTTCTTC CSVGREVGEQFF
TRBD2 TRBJ2-5 . TRBV4-2 TGTGCCAGCAGCCAGATAGAGCTAGCGGGGGCACAAGAGACCCAGTACTTC CASSQIELAGAQETQYF
. TRBJ2-7 . TRBV6-5 TGTGCCAGCAGACCCGTAGGTAGCGGCTACGAGCAGTACTTC CASRPVGSGYEQYF
TRBD1 TRBJ2-7 few TRBV5-1 TGCGCCAGCAGCTTGGATACAGGGGGTGGCGAGCAGTACTTC CASSLDTGGGEQYF
TRBD2 TRBJ2-1 . TRBV6-5 TGTGCCAGCAGGCGCCAAGGGACTAGCTACAATGAGCAGTTCTTC CASRRQGTSYNEQFF
TRBD1 TRBJ2-7 . TRBV28 TGTGCCAGCAGAACAGGGGGCCGTAGCTCCTACGAGCAGTACTTC CASRTGGRSSYEQYF
TRBD1 TRBJ2-1 . TRBV2 TGTGCCGGCACTCGGGACAGGGGTAGAGTCAATGAGCAGTTCTTC CAGTRDRGRVNEQFF
. TRBJ2-1 few TRBV7-9 TGTGCCAGCAGCTCACCGGCGGGCAATGAGCAGTTCTTC CASSSPAGNEQFF
TRBD1 TRBJ1-2 . TRBV7-9 TGTGCCAGCAGCGCCGGGACAGGGTATAACTATGGCTACACCTTC CASSAGTGYNYGYTF